This TCR beta chain was recovered during a study of blood T cell repertoires in COVID-19. Study-wide context: Sites in the United States, Italy and Spain provided acute and convalescent COVID-19 samples. The analysed material was cDNA or gDNA that came from T cells, B-cell-depleted T cells, or PBMCs.

The CDR3 consists of 14 residues. Trimming left V 7 bases short and J 3 bases short, with 13 bases between. CDR1 WNHNN and CDR2 SYGVQD come from the germline V gene (reference sequence). Authors' analysis steps: The assay estimated nucleated cells by amplifying reference gene primers. Clones were read by immunoSEQ multiplex PCR, and TCRdb kept only the in-frame ones, dropping some. V and J calls and clone size follow that table, whereas D and trimming were derived from the DNA. The data contain 170,000 or so clones, about four fifths of them seen just once; the ten biggest clones take up approximately 6.2%.

Sequencing was carried out using peripheral blood. V gene TRBV10-1 combines with J gene TRBJ1-5; D remains unclear. The clonotype comes from a man aged 65-85 years with active or convalescent COVID-19. The CDR3: CASTEGGYNQPQHF. The CDR3 DNA sequence: TGCGCCAGCACGGAAGGCGGATACAATCAGCCCCAGCATTTT.